Below are 30 T cell receptor beta chains sequenced from a single sample in a study of identical twins. TCRdb used MiXCR to reprocess the 5' RACE reads, holding one entry per CDR3 protein. Of 1.5 million to 2 million distinct CDR3 sequences listed, around 33% are singletons. The material sequenced was cord blood. The receptor source for this set is a newborn girl in good health.

The CDR3 loop is CSARMSLRTDTQYF. As DNA, the CDR3 is TGCAGTGCTAGAATGAGCTTACGCACAGATACGCAGTATTTT. V gene TRBV20-1 combines with J gene TRBJ2-3; no definite D call. The CDR3 is made up of 14 amino acids. V was trimmed by 2 bases and J by 1 base, leaving 10 bases between them. Germline CDR1 DFQATT, CDR2 SNEGSKA (reference sequence).

The sample holds a few counts of this clonotype. CDR3 sequence reads: CASSLIIYNEQFF. In DNA, the CDR3 is TGTGCCAGCAGTCTAATCATCTACAATGAGCAGTTCTTC. V and J are TRBV28 and TRBJ2-1; the D is unclear. The CDR3 extends over 13 amino acids. Germline CDR1 and CDR2: MDHEN and SYDVKM. V lost 5 bases, J lost 3 bases, and 8 bases lay in between.

A word on this clonotype: An end of the junction does not agree with germline; a read error may underlie this. J is TRBJ2-3 and V is TRBV12-3 or TRBV12-4, with TRBD1 identical over 8 bases. This CDR3 has 13 amino acids. The CDR3 DNA reads as TGTGCCAGCAGTCGGGACAGGTCAGATACGCGGTATTTT. Translating it yields CASSRDRSDTRYF.

This chain uses TRBV27 with TRBJ1-2; D possibly corresponds to TRBD1 (5 bases). Between the trimmed V and J ends, which lost 7 bases and 5 bases, there was a span of 26 bases. Germline V lookup: CDR1 MNHEY, CDR2 SMNVEV (reference sequence). There are 17 residues in the CDR3. The CDR3 DNA follows: TGTGCCAGCAACCCCGCGATGGGACCATCGCGAGGATATGGCTACACCTTC. The encoded protein is CASNPAMGPSRGYGYTF.

This clonotype has ten or more counts. The chain links TRBV11-2 to TRBJ2-3; a possible D gene is TRBD2 (5 bases). The germline CDR1 and CDR2 sequences are SGHAT and FQNNGV. The V gene lost 0 bases and the J gene lost 7 bases, with 8 bases spanning the gap. This CDR3 has 13 residues. The DNA of the CDR3 is TGTGCCAGCAGCTTAGATTACGGGAATACGCAGTATTTT. As protein: CASSLDYGNTQYF. The variable domain in full, completed from reference TRBV11-2 and TRBJ2-3, reads EAGVAQSPRYKIIEKRQSVAFWCNPISGHATLYWYQQILGQGPKLLIQFQNNGVVDDSQLPKDRFSAERLKGVDSTLKIQPAKLEDSAVYLCASSLDYGNTQYFGPGTRLTVL.

This chain joins TRBV24-1 and TRBJ2-1; 14 bases are shared with TRBD2. Germline V gene data show CDR1 as KGHDR and CDR2 as SFDVKD. The CDR3 loop spans 18 amino acids. Trimming took 4 bases from V and 0 from J; bases not matched to a gene: 4. In nucleotides, the CDR3 is TGTGCCACCAGTGACCGTGGGACTAGCGGGAGCTCCTACAATGAGCAGTTCTTC. Its translation is CATSDRGTSGSSYNEQFF.

This clonotype showed up just a few times. This chain uses TRBV10-3 with TRBJ1-1; D gene uncertain. The CDR3 has 11 residues. Trimming cost V 8 bases and J 3 bases, with 7 bases left between them. Germline V gene lookup returns CDR1 ENHRY and CDR2 SYGVKD. The CDR3 nucleotides read TGTGCCATCGGCAGCTACACTGAAGCTTTCTTT. Protein product: CAIGSYTEAFF.

The chain combines TRBV27 with TRBJ2-5, with 12 positions matching TRBD2. CDR1 is MNHEY and CDR2 is SMNVEV in the germline V gene (reference sequence). The V gene end was trimmed by 6 bases and the J gene end by 5 bases; junction bases not matched to a gene: 10. The CDR3 has 16 residues. This CDR3 is CASSPRRLAGEETQYF. The DNA of the CDR3 is TGTGCCAGCAGCCCAAGACGACTAGCGGGAGAGGAGACCCAGTACTTC.

This clonotype came up a few times. The chain has TRBV7-2 and TRBJ2-7; D remains ambiguous. Per germline, CDR1 SGHTA and CDR2 FQGNSA. V lost 1 base and J lost 0, with 13 bases in between. The CDR3 has 16 amino acids. The DNA of the CDR3 is TGTGCCAGCAGCTTAGAATCTCTGACCTCCTCCTACGAGCAGTACTTC. It translates to CASSLESLTSSYEQYF.

This clonotype was seen many times. The V gene is TRBV12-3 or TRBV12-4, the J gene TRBJ2-3; TRBD1 matches 8 bases. Losses at the gene ends were 2 bases for V and 1 base for J; bases not matched to a gene: 2. The CDR3 contains 15 residues. In DNA, the CDR3 is TGTGCCAGCAGTTTAAGGGGACAGGGCACAGATACGCAGTATTTT. Encoded protein: CASSLRGQGTDTQYF.

V usage is TRBV24-1 and J usage is TRBJ2-7; D is possibly TRBD1 (5 bases). The CDR3 sequence is 13 residues long. Trimming removed 9 bases at V and 3 bases at J, with 14 bases between. Germline values: CDR1 KGHDR, CDR2 SFDVKD. The CDR3 bases are TGTGCCACCGGAGACAGCCATAACTACGAGCAGTACTTC. It specifies CATGDSHNYEQYF.

This clonotype has more than one count but fewer than ten. This CDR3 is CASSPRGGAEKLFF. The CDR3 DNA reads as TGTGCCAGCTCACCCCGTGGGGGGGCTGAAAAACTGTTTTTT. The V call is TRBV18, the J call TRBJ1-4, with a possible D match to TRBD1 (6 bases). CDR1 KGHSH and CDR2 LQKENI come from the germline V gene. The length of the CDR3 is 14 residues. Between the trimmed V and J ends, which lost 3 bases and 7 bases, there was a span of 12 bases.

The table lists this clonotype with a few counts. The rearrangement joins TRBV3-1 to TRBJ1-6; D is possibly TRBD1 (5 bases). V was clipped by 0 bases and J by 6 bases, with 9 bases between them. Germline assignment: CDR1 LGHDT and CDR2 YNNKEL (reference sequence). CDR3 length: 15 amino acids. CDR3 DNA sequence: TGTGCCAGCAGCCAAGAGGGGGACCGTAATTCACCCCTCCACTTT. It yields the protein CASSQEGDRNSPLHF.

Only a few counts were recorded for this clonotype. The rearrangement links TRBV4-1 to TRBJ2-5; D possibly uses TRBD1 or TRBD2 (6 bases each). Trimming cost V 0 bases and J 5 bases, with 10 bases left between them. Germline lookup yields CDR1 MGHRA and CDR2 YSYEKL. This CDR3 comprises 14 residues. The CDR3, as DNA: TGCGCCAGCAGCCAAGAATGGAGGGGGGAGACCCAGTACTTC. Amino acid sequence: CASSQEWRGETQYF.

This chain uses TRBV6-1 with TRBJ1-5; D ambiguous. Germline V gene lookup returns CDR1 MNHNS and CDR2 SASEGT. This CDR3 is built from 14 residues. V shed 7 bases and J shed 0 bases, with 10 bases lying between them. DNA for the CDR3: TGTGCCAGCAAGGGCGAATATAGCAATCAGCCCCAGCATTTT. Translating it yields CASKGEYSNQPQHF.

This chain uses TRBV5-1 with TRBJ2-5, with 8 bases that match TRBD1. This CDR3 comprises 17 residues. Germline lookup yields CDR1 SGHRS and CDR2 YFSETQ. V gave up 3 bases and J gave up 9 bases; unmatched junction bases: 19. The CDR3 here is CASSSTSIGQGPGAQYF. In nucleotides, the CDR3 is TGCGCCAGCAGCTCGACCTCAATCGGACAGGGACCAGGGGCCCAGTACTTC.

This chain uses TRBV20-1 with TRBJ2-7; possible D gene TRBD1, 5 bases. The CDR3 extends over 15 amino acids. CDR1 and CDR2 (germline): DFQATT, SNEGSKA (reference sequence). The V end lost 1 base, the J end lost 0 bases, and 13 bases lay between the germline ends. The CDR3 loop is CSARVQVYSSYEQYF. CDR3 DNA: TGCAGTGCTAGAGTACAGGTCTATAGCTCCTACGAGCAGTACTTC.

About this clonotype: It may be a read error: a sequence one base away is much more abundant. This chain links TRBV12-3 or TRBV12-4 with TRBJ1-2; D perhaps matches TRBD1 (5 bases). CDR3 length: 13 residues. Deletions cut 6 bases from V and 1 base from J, with 9 bases between. The CDR3 loop reads CASRPDNNYGYTF. The CDR3 nucleotides read TGTGCCAGCAGACCGGACAATAACTATGGCTACACCTTC.

The chain has TRBV6-1 and TRBJ2-3; D is possibly TRBD2 (5 bases). Trimming took off 3 bases at V and 2 bases at J, with 12 bases between the two ends. The CDR3 runs 15 residues. CDR1 is MNHNS and CDR2 is SASEGT in the germline V gene. The CDR3 is CASSDPAAYTDTQYF. The CDR3 nucleotides read TGTGCCAGCAGTGACCCAGCGGCGTACACAGATACGCAGTATTTT.

This clonotype was observed a handful of times. This chain joins TRBV20-1 and TRBJ1-2; D ambiguous. Germline loops: CDR1 DFQATT, CDR2 SNEGSKA (reference sequence). V lost 6 bases, J lost 2 bases, and 7 bases lay in between. The CDR3 runs 11 residues. CDR3 amino acids: CSAAENYGYTF. CDR3 DNA sequence: TGCAGTGCCGCAGAAAACTATGGCTACACCTTC.

A note on this clonotype: A much more abundant neighbour one base away suggests this may be a read error. The V and J genes are TRBV6-5 and TRBJ1-2, with D uncertain. This CDR3 region has 13 residues. CDR1 and CDR2 from the germline V gene are MNHEY and SVGAGI. The CDR3 bases are TGTGCCAGCAGTTCCCCGGCCAACTATGGCCACACCTTC. Translated, it gives CASSSPANYGHTF.

This sequence joins TRBV4-1 and TRBJ2-1, with TRBD1 identical over 8 bases. Germline lookup yields CDR1 MGHRA and CDR2 YSYEKL. The CDR3 has 12 residues. V trimming: 2 bases; J trimming: 10 bases; junction bases outside the gene matches: 1. CDR3 residues: CASSQRQGEQFF. The CDR3 nucleotides are TGCGCCAGCAGCCAACGACAGGGGGAGCAGTTCTTC.

The chain has TRBV21-1 and TRBJ2-6; no DNA check was done on the table's D call, TRBD1. TRBV21-1 is a pseudogene. CDR3 length: 19 amino acids. In DNA, the CDR3 is TGTGCCAGCAGCAAACCCGGACAGGGTCCCGACTCTGGGGCCAACGTCCTGACTTTC. Residues: CASSKPGQGPDSGANVLTF.

The chain uses TRBV4-2 and TRBJ1-6, with D maybe TRBD1 (5 bases). The germline V and J ends were trimmed by 0 bases and 4 bases, with 10 bases remaining between them. Looked up from germline, CDR1 is LGHNA and CDR2 is YNFKEQ. This CDR3 comprises 16 residues. The CDR3 nucleotides read TGTGCCAGCAGCCAAGATCCGGAGGGGTATAATTCACCCCTCCACTTT. It is translated as CASSQDPEGYNSPLHF.

There are a few counts of this clonotype. J is TRBJ1-6 and V is TRBV28; 7 bases fit TRBD1. The CDR3 sequence is 14 residues long. CDR1 and CDR2 from the germline V gene are MDHEN and SYDVKM. With V trimmed by 3 bases and J by 9 bases, 5 bases remained unmatched. The CDR3 is CASSLTGPISPLHF. The CDR3 DNA reads as TGTGCCAGCAGTTTGACAGGGCCTATTTCACCCCTCCACTTT.

Concerning this clonotype: One junction end disagrees with the germline gene, perhaps due to a read error. The chain employs TRBV28 and TRBJ2-5; TRBD2 aligns across 12 bases. The CDR3 length is 15 residues. The germline V gene encodes CDR1 MDHEN and CDR2 SYDVKM. Here the CDR3 DNA reads TGTGTCAGCAGCCCTAGCGGGAGGGCCCAAGAGACCCAGTACTTC. This translates into CVSSPSGRAQETQYF.

The J gene is TRBJ1-2, the V gene TRBV27, with 9 bases matching TRBD1. This CDR3 is 14 amino acids long. The V gene's germline CDR1 is MNHEY and CDR2 SMNVEV (reference sequence). Trimming at V came to 3 bases and at J to 8 bases, leaving 7 bases not matched to a gene. The CDR3 nucleotides are TGTGCCAGCAGTTTTCTCGGGACAGGGCTGGGCTACACCTTC. It yields the protein CASSFLGTGLGYTF.

CDR3 coding DNA: TGCGCCAGCAGCAGGGTGGGGACAGGGGGCTACGAGCAGTACTTC. Translating gives CASSRVGTGGYEQYF. This chain links TRBV5-1 with TRBJ2-7; 11 bases align to TRBD1. This CDR3 comprises 15 residues. Trimming removed 4 bases from V and 3 bases from J; junction bases left unmatched: 6. CDR1 and CDR2 (germline): SGHRS, YFSETQ.

This clonotype has a handful of counts. The CDR3 sequence: CSAHPGRNEQFF. CDR3 nucleotide sequence: TGCAGTGCTCACCCCGGGAGGAATGAGCAGTTCTTC. The chain combines TRBV20-1 with TRBJ2-1, with 7 positions matching TRBD2. This CDR3 contains 12 residues. V trimming: 5 bases; J trimming: 7 bases; junction bases outside the gene matches: 5. The germline V gene has CDR1 DFQATT and CDR2 SNEGSKA (reference sequence).

The gene calls are TRBV18 and TRBJ2-3; TRBD2 aligns across 7 bases. Unmatched junction bases numbered 13, after V lost 10 bases and J lost 0 bases. Germline V CDR1 and CDR2: KGHSH, LQKENI. This CDR3 region has 16 residues. CDR3 DNA sequence: TGTGCCAACTCCCGCACTAGCGCGGCTAGCACAGATACGCAGTATTTT. Its protein product is CANSRTSAASTDTQYF.